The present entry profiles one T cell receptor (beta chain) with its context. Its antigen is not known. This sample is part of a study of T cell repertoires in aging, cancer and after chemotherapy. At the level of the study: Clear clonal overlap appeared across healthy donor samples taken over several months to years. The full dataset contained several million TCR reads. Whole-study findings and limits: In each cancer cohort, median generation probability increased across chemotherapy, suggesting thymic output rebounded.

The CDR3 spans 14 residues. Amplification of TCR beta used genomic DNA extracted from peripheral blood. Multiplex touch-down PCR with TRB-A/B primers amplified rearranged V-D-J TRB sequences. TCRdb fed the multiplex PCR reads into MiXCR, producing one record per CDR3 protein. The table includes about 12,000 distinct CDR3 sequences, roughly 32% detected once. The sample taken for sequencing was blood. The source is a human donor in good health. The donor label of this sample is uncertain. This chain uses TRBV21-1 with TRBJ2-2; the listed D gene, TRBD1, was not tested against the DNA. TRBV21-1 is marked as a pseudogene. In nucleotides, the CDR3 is TGTGCCAGCAGCAAGGGACAGAACACCGGGGAGCTGTTTTTT. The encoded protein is CASSKGQNTGELFF.